Below are 21 T cell receptor beta chains sequenced from a single sample in a study of early T cells in non-severe SARS-CoV-2 infection (dated by TCRdb to about 2021). Receptor amplification or capture employed 5' RACE. Sequencing was carried out with a NextSeq 500. The raw public data were reprocessed by TCRdb itself: fastp quality trimming at Q25, MiXCR clonotype calling, in-frame beta chains only. Rows matching on CDR3 protein sequence are summarized as one entry with the most common DNA and genes. This sample is represented by about 26,000 distinct CDR3 sequences; roughly 5% of them were singletons. The ten largest clones represent approximately 4% of the sample. Sequencing used whole blood. The receptor set was obtained from an adult who was a healthcare worker with PCR-confirmed SARS-CoV-2 infection or an uninfected control (not recorded which).

In this sample, this clonotype turned up many times. J is TRBJ2-1 and V is TRBV29-1, with TRBD2 matching over 12 bases. The V gene's germline CDR1 is SQVTM and CDR2 ANQGSEA. Trimming at V came to 2 bases and at J to 7 bases, leaving 0 bases not matched to a gene. The CDR3 is 13 amino acids. Here the CDR3 DNA reads TGCAGCGTTGAACTAGCGGGGGGGAATGAGCAGTTCTTC. Protein product: CSVELAGGNEQFF.

This clonotype showed up many times. The chain has TRBV7-9 and TRBJ1-1; 9 nucleotides agree with TRBD1. Germline CDR1 SEHNR, CDR2 FQNEAQ (reference sequence). V shed 3 bases and J 4 bases; nucleotides not matched to a gene: 0. The CDR3 runs to 13 residues. As DNA, the CDR3 is TGTGCCAGCAGCTTGACAGGGGGCACTGAAGCTTTCTTT. Protein product: CASSLTGGTEAFF.

This clonotype appeared many times. The chain uses TRBV7-2 and TRBJ2-7, with TRBD2 matching 8 bases. Looked up from germline, CDR1 is SGHTA and CDR2 is FQGNSA. The J segment lost 2 bases and the V segment lost 3 bases, leaving 9 bases of the junction unmatched. This CDR3 region has 16 residues. CDR3 residues: CASSFWPGLEPYEQYF. CDR3 sequence (DNA): TGTGCCAGCAGCTTTTGGCCGGGACTAGAACCCTACGAGCAGTACTTC.

This clonotype is termed medium-sized. The rearrangement links TRBV2 to TRBJ1-1; tentatively, D is TRBD1 (6 bases). V lost 6 bases to trimming and J lost 4 bases, with 12 bases between them. This CDR3 contains 13 residues. CDR1 is SNHLY, CDR2 FYNNEI, per germline. The CDR3 bases are TGTGCCAGCAGAAACAGGGCGATCACTGAAGCTTTCTTT. Its translation: CASRNRAITEAFF.

V and J are TRBV12-3 or TRBV12-4 and TRBJ2-4; D not resolved. CDR3 length: 14 amino acids. V lost 6 bases to trimming and J lost 0 bases, with 9 bases between them. The CDR3 spells CASSRAIAKNIQYF. In nucleotides, the CDR3 is TGTGCCAGCAGCCGAGCCATAGCCAAAAACATTCAGTACTTC.

This clonotype was seen repeatedly, ten times or more. This chain uses TRBV11-3 with TRBJ2-3; D remains ambiguous. Trimming took 5 bases from V and 4 from J, leaving 10 bases between them. Germline lookup yields CDR1 SGHNT and CDR2 YENEEA. This CDR3 has 13 amino acids. CDR3 in amino acids: CASSLSTADTQYF. The CDR3 nucleotides are TGTGCCAGCAGCCTCTCTACGGCAGATACGCAGTATTTT.

In this sample, this clonotype turned up many times. The chain has TRBV7-8 and TRBJ1-2, with a possible D match to TRBD1 (6 bases). With 4 bases removed from V and 4 bases from J, the gap between germline ends came to 16 bases. Germline V gene lookup returns CDR1 SGHVS and CDR2 FQNEAQ. This CDR3 is 15 amino acids long. CDR3 DNA: TGTGCCAGCAGCTCTTCAGGGGACGCAAGCTATGGCTACACCTTC. Protein product: CASSSSGDASYGYTF. Combining the CDR3 with reference TRBV7-8 and TRBJ1-2 gives the whole variable domain GAGVSQSPRYKVAKRGQDVALRCDPISGHVSLFWYQQALGQGPEFLTYFQNEAQLDKSGLPSDRFFAERPEGSVSTLKIQRTQQEDSAVYLCASSSSGDASYGYTFGSGTRLTVV.

This clonotype was observed many times. The gene calls are TRBV20-1 and TRBJ2-7; no reliable D call. Trimming removed 3 bases at V and 2 bases at J, with 8 bases between. CDR3 length: 12 residues. Looked up from germline, CDR1 is DFQATT and CDR2 is SNEGSKA (reference sequence). The CDR3 sequence is CSARGFTYEQYF. The DNA of the CDR3 is TGCAGTGCTAGGGGGTTCACCTACGAGCAGTACTTC.

The chain joins TRBV5-1 to TRBJ2-3, with 9 nucleotides matching TRBD2. CDR3 length: 17 amino acids. V lost 5 bases to trimming and J lost 4 bases; unmatched junction nucleotides: 14. Germline V gene data show CDR1 as SGHRS and CDR2 as YFSETQ. CDR3 residues: CASRGSGGKKTPDTQYF. Written as DNA, the CDR3 is TGCGCCAGCAGGGGGAGCGGGGGGAAGAAGACCCCAGATACGCAGTATTTT. Drawing the rest from reference TRBV5-1 and TRBJ2-3, the complete variable domain is KAGVTQTPRYLIKTRGQQVTLSCSPISGHRSVSWYQQTPGQGLQFLFEYFSETQRNKGNFPGRFSGRQFSNSRSEMNVSTLELGDSALYLCASRGSGGKKTPDTQYFGPGTRLTVL.

This clonotype was detected ten times or more. CDR3 sequence reads: CASSQDVQGRPNYGYTF. CDR3 nucleotide sequence: TGTGCCAGCAGCCAAGATGTTCAGGGCCGACCCAACTATGGCTACACCTTC. The chain employs TRBV3-1 and TRBJ1-2; tentatively, D is TRBD1 (5 bases). The CDR3 covers 17 residues. Germline lookup yields CDR1 LGHDT and CDR2 YNNKEL (reference sequence). The ends were cut back, 0 bases at V and 2 bases at J, with 16 bases in the middle.

This clonotype showed up many times. The chain is built from TRBV7-9 and TRBJ2-1; D is ambiguous. The CDR3 runs to 12 residues. Trimming took off 4 bases at V and 4 bases at J, with 5 bases between the two ends. The germline V gene encodes CDR1 SEHNR and CDR2 FQNEAQ (reference sequence). CDR3 coding DNA: TGTGCCAGCAGCTCCGAGTACAATGAGCAGTTCTTC. It translates to CASSSEYNEQFF.

This clonotype appeared a few times. The chain joins TRBV2 to TRBJ2-1, with D maybe TRBD2 (7 bases). This CDR3 region has 17 residues. Trimming removed 4 bases from V and 10 bases from J, with 26 bases in between. Germline lookup yields CDR1 SNHLY and CDR2 FYNNEI. The CDR3, as DNA: TGTGCCAGCAGTGGCCCCACCGGGGGGCCGGGATCAGCGGAGCAGTTCTTC. Translated: CASSGPTGGPGSAEQFF.

This clonotype was seen repeatedly, ten times or more. The chain carries TRBV10-3 and TRBJ2-7; D is ambiguous. Germline lookup yields CDR1 ENHRY and CDR2 SYGVKD. This CDR3 has 13 residues. V was shortened by 6 bases and J by 3 bases, with 12 bases between the two germline ends. The CDR3 sequence: CAIRSKEGYEQYF. CDR3 sequence (DNA): TGTGCCATCAGAAGTAAAGAAGGCTACGAGCAGTACTTC.

This chain uses TRBV11-2 with TRBJ2-4; 7 bases line up with TRBD1. This CDR3 has 14 residues. The J segment lost 9 bases and the V segment lost 4 bases, leaving 9 bases of the junction unmatched. Germline CDR1 is SGHAT and CDR2 is FQNNGV. The CDR3 DNA follows: TGTGCCAGCAGCTACGACAGGGTAGAGGGCATTCAGTACTTC. The encoded protein is CASSYDRVEGIQYF.

The rearrangement joins TRBV10-3 to TRBJ1-3; D is uncertain. V shed 7 bases and J shed 4 bases, with 11 bases lying between them. Germline-derived CDR1 and CDR2 are ENHRY and SYGVKD. The CDR3 runs to 13 residues. CDR3 amino acids: CAIKPGAGNTIYF. In nucleotides, the CDR3 is TGTGCCATCAAGCCAGGAGCGGGAAACACCATATATTTT.

V usage is TRBV7-8 and J usage is TRBJ1-5; D is perhaps TRBD1 (5 bases). The CDR3 spans 15 residues. Germline V lookup: CDR1 SGHVS, CDR2 FQNEAQ. V was clipped by 2 bases and J by 1 base, with 9 bases between them. The CDR3 bases are TGTGCCAGCAGCTTACGGGGGATGAGCAATCAGCCCCAGCATTTT. Protein sequence: CASSLRGMSNQPQHF.

Only a few counts were recorded for this clonotype. The rearrangement links TRBV29-1 to TRBJ2-7, with D possibly TRBD1 on 5 matching bases. Looked up from germline, CDR1 is SQVTM and CDR2 is ANQGSEA. Trimming removed 5 bases from V and 1 base from J, with 12 bases in between. The CDR3 runs 13 residues. The CDR3 nucleotides are TGCAGCGTTAAGGACATCCGATCCTACGAGCAGTACTTC. It encodes CSVKDIRSYEQYF.

The chain combines TRBV7-3 with TRBJ2-1, with no clear D. The CDR3 has 14 residues. The V end lost 4 bases, the J end lost 8 bases, and 15 bases lay between the germline ends. Germline V gene data show CDR1 as SGHTA and CDR2 as FQGTGA. The CDR3: CASSSCGSRDEQFF. Here the CDR3 DNA reads TGTGCCAGCAGCTCCTGTGGTAGTAGGGATGAGCAGTTCTTC.

This clonotype was observed at least ten times. Compared with germline, one end of the junction differs, possibly owing to a read error. The gene calls are TRBV7-7 and TRBJ2-3; tentative D call: TRBD2 (6 bases). The CDR3 spans 19 residues. Germline assignment: CDR1 SSHAT and CDR2 FNYEAQ (reference sequence). CDR3 in DNA: TGTGCTAGCAGCAAAGGGGTGACTAGGGCCTCGGTGGACACAGATACGCAGTATTTT. Encoded protein: CASSKGVTRASVDTDTQYF.

This clonotype was seen many times. The chain uses TRBV20-1 and TRBJ2-7, with 7 bases that match TRBD1. CDR3 length: 15 amino acids. In germline, CDR1 is DFQATT, CDR2 SNEGSKA (reference sequence). V was clipped by 4 bases and J by 3 bases; unmatched bases: 12. The CDR3 here is CSATSPFGQVYEQYF. CDR3 DNA: TGCAGTGCTACCTCCCCCTTTGGACAGGTCTACGAGCAGTACTTC.

This clonotype was detected ten times or more. This chain uses TRBV18 with TRBJ1-5; no clear D. The germline V gene has CDR1 KGHSH and CDR2 LQKENI. V shed 3 bases and J shed 0 bases, with 6 bases lying between them. CDR3 size: 14 residues. The CDR3 DNA reads as TGTGCCAGCTCACCCGACGGTAGCAATCAGCCCCAGCATTTT. It codes for CASSPDGSNQPQHF.